The text below deals with one T cell receptor beta chain. Its antigen is unknown. The sample belongs to a study of tumor-infiltrating lymphocytes in localized non-small cell lung cancer. Overall study context: Patients included smokers and never-smokers with various histologies, some sampled after neoadjuvant chemotherapy. Study observations and caveats: Different pieces of the same tissue were used for each assay. No link was found between tumor T-cell fraction and recurrence-free survival. Tumors had more T cell infiltration than uninvolved lung, per TCRbeta sequencing and CD3 counts.

The CDR3 length is 15 residues. The germline gives CDR1 MGHRA, CDR2 YSYEKL. The V and J ends lost 0 bases and 2 bases respectively, with 10 bases between them. The table came from immunoSEQ multiplex PCR; TCRdb's copy has only in-frame clones and leaves some out. The data show 15,000 to 20,000 clones, 65% to 85% seen once. The chain couples TRBV4-1 to TRBJ1-2; the D gene is possibly TRBD1 (5 bases). The receptor was derived from a human donor with non-small cell lung cancer. Sequencing was carried out using lung tumor tissue. CDR3 in amino acids: CASSQDRGQNYGYTF. CDR3 DNA: TGCGCCAGCAGCCAAGATCGAGGACAAAACTATGGCTACACCTTC.